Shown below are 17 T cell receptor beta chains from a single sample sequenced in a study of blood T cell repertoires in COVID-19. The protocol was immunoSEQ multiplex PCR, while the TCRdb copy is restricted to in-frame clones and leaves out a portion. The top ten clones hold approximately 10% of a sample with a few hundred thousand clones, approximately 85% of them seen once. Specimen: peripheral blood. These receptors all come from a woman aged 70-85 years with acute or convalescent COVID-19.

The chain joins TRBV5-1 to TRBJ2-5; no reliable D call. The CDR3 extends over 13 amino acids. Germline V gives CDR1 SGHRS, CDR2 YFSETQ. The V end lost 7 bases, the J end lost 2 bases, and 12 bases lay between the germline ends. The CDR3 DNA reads TGCGCCAGCGCTTCTTCAGATCAAGAGACCCAGTACTTC. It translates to CASASSDQETQYF.

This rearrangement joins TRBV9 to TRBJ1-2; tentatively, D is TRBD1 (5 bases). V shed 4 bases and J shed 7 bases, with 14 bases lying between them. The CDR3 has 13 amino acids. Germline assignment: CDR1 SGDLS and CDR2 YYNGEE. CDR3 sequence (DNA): TGTGCCAGCAGCAACACCTTGGGGGGTGGCTACACCTTC. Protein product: CASSNTLGGGYTF.

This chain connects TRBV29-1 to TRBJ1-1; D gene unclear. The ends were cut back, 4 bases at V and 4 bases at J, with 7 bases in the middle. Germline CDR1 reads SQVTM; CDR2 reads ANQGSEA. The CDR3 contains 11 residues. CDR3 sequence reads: CSVGEGTEAFF. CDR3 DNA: TGCAGCGTTGGCGAGGGCACTGAAGCTTTCTTT.

The CDR3 loop reads CASRVSGGRTDTQYF. CDR3 DNA sequence: TGCGCCAGCAGAGTGTCGGGGGGACGCACAGATACGCAGTATTTT. V usage is TRBV5-1 and J usage is TRBJ2-3, with 7 bases aligning to TRBD2. V was pared by 5 bases and J by 1 base, with 7 bases of the junction left unmatched. From germline, CDR1 is SGHRS and CDR2 YFSETQ. CDR3 length: 15 residues.

The CDR3 region is CASSFPSRGGPDTQYF. The CDR3 bases are TGTGCCAGCAGCTTTCCTTCGCGGGGGGGCCCAGATACGCAGTATTTT. The chain joins TRBV28 to TRBJ2-3; 9 positions agree with TRBD2. Germline V gene sequence: CDR1 MDHEN, CDR2 SYDVKM. V lost 6 bases, J lost 4 bases, and 11 bases stayed unmatched. This CDR3 is 16 amino acids long.

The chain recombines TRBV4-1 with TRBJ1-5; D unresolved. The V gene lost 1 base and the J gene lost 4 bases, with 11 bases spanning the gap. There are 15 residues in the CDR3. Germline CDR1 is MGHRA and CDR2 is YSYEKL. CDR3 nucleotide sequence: TGCGCCAGCAGCCAAGGCGGACTGATTAATCAGCCCCAGCATTTT. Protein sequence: CASSQGGLINQPQHF.

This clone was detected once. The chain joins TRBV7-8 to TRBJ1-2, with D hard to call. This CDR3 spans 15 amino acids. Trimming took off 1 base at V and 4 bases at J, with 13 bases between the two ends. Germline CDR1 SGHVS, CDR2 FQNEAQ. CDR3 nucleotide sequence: TGTGCCAGCAGCTTAGACAGCCAAACCTCCTATGGCTACACCTTC. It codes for CASSLDSQTSYGYTF. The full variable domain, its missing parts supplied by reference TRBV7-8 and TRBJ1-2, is GAGVSQSPRYKVAKRGQDVALRCDPISGHVSLFWYQQALGQGPEFLTYFQNEAQLDKSGLPSDRFFAERPEGSVSTLKIQRTQQEDSAVYLCASSLDSQTSYGYTFGSGTRLTVV.

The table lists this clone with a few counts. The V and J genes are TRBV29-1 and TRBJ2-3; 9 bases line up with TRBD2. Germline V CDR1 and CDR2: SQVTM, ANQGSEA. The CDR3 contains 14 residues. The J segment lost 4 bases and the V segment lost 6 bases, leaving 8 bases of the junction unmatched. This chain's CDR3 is CSVEGLAGADTQYF. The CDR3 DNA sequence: TGCAGCGTGGAGGGACTAGCAGGGGCAGATACGCAGTATTTT.

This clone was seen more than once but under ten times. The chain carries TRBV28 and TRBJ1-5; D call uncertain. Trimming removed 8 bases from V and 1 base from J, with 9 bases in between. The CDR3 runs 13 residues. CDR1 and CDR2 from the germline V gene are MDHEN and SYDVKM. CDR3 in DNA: TGTGCCAGCGGAGGAGGGAGCAATCAGCCCCAGCATTTT. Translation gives CASGGGSNQPQHF. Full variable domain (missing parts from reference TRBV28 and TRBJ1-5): DVKVTQSSRYLVKRTGEKVFLECVQDMDHENMFWYRQDPGLGLRLIYFSYDVKMKEKGDIPEGYSVSREKKERFSLILESASTNQTSMYLCASGGGSNQPQHFGDGTRLSIL.

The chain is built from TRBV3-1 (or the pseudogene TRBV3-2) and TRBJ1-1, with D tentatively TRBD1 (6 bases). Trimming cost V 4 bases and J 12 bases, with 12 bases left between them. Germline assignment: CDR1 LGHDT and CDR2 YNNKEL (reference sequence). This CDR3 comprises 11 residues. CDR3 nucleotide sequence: TGTGCCAGCAGCCGATACAGGGAAACTTTCTTT. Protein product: CASSRYRETFF.

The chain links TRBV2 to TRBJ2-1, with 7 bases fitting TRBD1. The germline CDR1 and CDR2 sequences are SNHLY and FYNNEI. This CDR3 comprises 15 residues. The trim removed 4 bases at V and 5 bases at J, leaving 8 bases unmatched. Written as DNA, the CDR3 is TGTGCCAGCAGTGGAAGGCTTACAGGGGACAATGAGCAGTTCTTC. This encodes CASSGRLTGDNEQFF.

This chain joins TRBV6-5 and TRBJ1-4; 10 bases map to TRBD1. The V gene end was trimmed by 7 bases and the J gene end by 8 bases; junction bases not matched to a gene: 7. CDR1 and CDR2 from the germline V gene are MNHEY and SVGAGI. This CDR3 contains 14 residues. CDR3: CASILDRGTEKLFF. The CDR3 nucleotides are TGTGCCAGCATTCTGGACAGGGGGACGGAAAAACTGTTTTTT.

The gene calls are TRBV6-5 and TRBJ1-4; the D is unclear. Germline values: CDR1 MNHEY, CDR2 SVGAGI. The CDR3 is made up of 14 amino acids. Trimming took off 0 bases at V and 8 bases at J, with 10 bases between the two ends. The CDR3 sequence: CASSYSIAGEKLFF. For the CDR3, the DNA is TGTGCCAGCAGTTACTCGATAGCGGGGGAAAAACTGTTTTTT.

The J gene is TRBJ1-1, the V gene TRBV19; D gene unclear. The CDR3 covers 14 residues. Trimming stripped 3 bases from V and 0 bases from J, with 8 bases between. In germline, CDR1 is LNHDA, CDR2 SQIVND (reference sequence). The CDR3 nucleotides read TGTGCCAGTAGTATGAACAGTCTGAACACTGAAGCTTTCTTT. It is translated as CASSMNSLNTEAFF.

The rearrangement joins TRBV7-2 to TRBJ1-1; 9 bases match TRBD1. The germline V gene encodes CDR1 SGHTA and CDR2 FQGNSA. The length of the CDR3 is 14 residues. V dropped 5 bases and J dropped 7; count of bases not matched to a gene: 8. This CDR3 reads CASSPRTGDHEAFF. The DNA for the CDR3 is TGTGCCAGCAGCCCTCGGACAGGGGACCATGAAGCTTTCTTT.

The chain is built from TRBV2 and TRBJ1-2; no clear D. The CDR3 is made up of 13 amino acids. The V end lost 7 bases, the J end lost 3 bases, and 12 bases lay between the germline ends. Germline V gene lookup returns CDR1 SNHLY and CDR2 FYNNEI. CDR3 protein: CASTGSSDYGYTF. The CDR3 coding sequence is TGTGCCAGCACTGGGAGCAGCGACTATGGCTACACCTTC.

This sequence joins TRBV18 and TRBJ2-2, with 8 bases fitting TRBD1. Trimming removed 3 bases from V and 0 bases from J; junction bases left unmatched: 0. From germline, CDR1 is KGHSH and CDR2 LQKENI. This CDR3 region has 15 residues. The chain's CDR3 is CASSPGQANTGELFF. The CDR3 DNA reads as TGTGCCAGCTCACCGGGACAGGCGAACACCGGGGAGCTGTTTTTT. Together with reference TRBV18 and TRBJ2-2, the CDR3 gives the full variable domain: NAGVMQNPRHLVRRRGQEARLRCSPMKGHSHVYWYRQLPEEGLKFMVYLQKENIIDESGMPKERFSAEFPKEGPSILRIQQVVRGDSAAYFCASSPGQANTGELFFGEGSRLTVL.